These 16 T cell receptor beta chains share one sample of origin, sequenced in a study of STAT5B mutations in CD4+ large granular lymphocyte leukemia. Clones were sequenced by immunoSEQ multiplex PCR, and TCRdb holds only the in-frame ones, with some missing. Of approximately 30,000 clones listed, about four fifths are singletons. The sequencing input was CD4+ T cells from blood buffy coats. Source of these receptors: a human donor in good health.

The CDR3 DNA is TGCGCCAGCAGTGAGTCGGGTAGCGGGGCTACCTACGAGCAGTACTTC. Protein sequence: CASSESGSGATYEQYF. The chain has TRBV10-1 and TRBJ2-7, with TRBD2 identical over 8 bases. This CDR3 comprises 16 residues. Unmatched junction bases numbered 6, after V lost 0 bases and J lost 2 bases. Germline assignment: CDR1 WNHNN and CDR2 SYGVQD (reference sequence).

The gene calls are TRBV2 and TRBJ2-5; D gene ambiguous. Looked up from germline, CDR1 is SNHLY and CDR2 is FYNNEI. The CDR3 is made up of 13 amino acids. Trimming pared 2 bases from V and 3 bases from J, leaving 7 bases between. Here the CDR3 reads CASSEQSEETQYF. DNA for the CDR3: TGTGCCAGCAGTGAACAGAGTGAAGAGACCCAGTACTTC.

The V call is TRBV7-2, the J call TRBJ2-5; the match to TRBD2 covers 8 bases. This CDR3 has 17 residues. Germline V lookup: CDR1 SGHTA, CDR2 FQGNSA. Trimming removed 3 bases from V and 5 bases from J; junction bases left unmatched: 14. DNA of the CDR3: TGTGCCAGCAGCTTGAACGGGGGGGGGACCGCTGAGGAGACCCAGTACTTC. This translates into CASSLNGGGTAEETQYF. The full variable domain, completed using reference TRBV7-2 and TRBJ2-5, is GAGVSQSPSNKVTEKGKDVELRCDPISGHTALYWYRQSLGQGLEFLIYFQGNSAPDKSGLPSDRFSAERTGGSVSTLTIQRTQQEDSAVYLCASSLNGGGTAEETQYFGPGTRLLVL.

The chain combines TRBV2 with TRBJ1-4; D uncertain. The CDR3 is 15 amino acids. Germline V CDR1 and CDR2: SNHLY, FYNNEI. With 1 base removed from V and 0 bases from J, the gap between germline ends came to 6 bases. In DNA form, the CDR3 reads TGTGCCAGCAGTGAAGACAGCGCAACTAATGAAAAACTGTTTTTT. Protein sequence: CASSEDSATNEKLFF.

The chain has TRBV5-4 and TRBJ2-1; maybe TRBD1 (5 bases). The CDR3 length is 13 residues. Germline-derived CDR1 and CDR2 are SGHNT and YYREEE (reference sequence). V was pared by 2 bases and J by 5 bases, with 8 bases between. CDR3 nucleotide sequence: TGTGCCAGCAGCTTTGGGGCCAACAATGAGCAGTTCTTC. Translated: CASSFGANNEQFF.

The chain combines TRBV28 with TRBJ1-2, with 8 bases identical to TRBD1. The germline V gene has CDR1 MDHEN and CDR2 SYDVKM. V lost 6 bases and J lost 3; bases outside the gene matches: 3. This CDR3 spans 13 amino acids. The CDR3 sequence: CASSPGGDYGYTF. CDR3 coding DNA: TGTGCCAGCAGCCCAGGGGGCGACTATGGCTACACCTTC.

The J gene is TRBJ1-1, the V gene TRBV10-3, with 7 nucleotides matching TRBD1. This CDR3 has 14 amino acids. Germline V gene data show CDR1 as ENHRY and CDR2 as SYGVKD. Trimming took 5 bases from V and 1 from J; bases not matched to a gene: 4. In DNA form, the CDR3 reads TGTGCCATCAGTTCAGACAGGGCGAACACTGAAGCTTTCTTT. Translated, it gives CAISSDRANTEAFF.

The chain links TRBV10-3 to TRBJ1-1; no reliable D call. Trimming shortened V by 2 bases and J by 4 bases, and 14 bases separated the two germline ends. The CDR3 contains 15 residues. The germline V gene encodes CDR1 ENHRY and CDR2 SYGVKD. The chain's CDR3 is CAISEHDTLGTEAFF. For the CDR3, the DNA is TGTGCCATCAGTGAGCATGACACCCTGGGCACTGAAGCTTTCTTT.

This clone was counted a single time. The chain recombines TRBV30 with TRBJ2-5; D ambiguous. The V end was cut by 3 bases, the J end by 3 bases, with 8 bases between. The CDR3 loop spans 12 amino acids. Germline loops: CDR1 GTSNPN, CDR2 SVGIG (reference sequence). CDR3: CAWRFGKETQYF. The CDR3 region has the DNA TGTGCCTGGAGATTTGGGAAAGAGACCCAGTACTTC.

The chain has TRBV5-1 and TRBJ1-3; D is unclear. V was pared by 1 base and J by 0 bases, with 11 bases between. CDR1 and CDR2 from the germline V gene are SGHRS and YFSETQ. The CDR3 runs to 16 residues. CDR3 coding DNA: TGCGCCAGCAGCTTGACATCTGGCTTCTCTGGAAACACCATATATTTT. Translating gives CASSLTSGFSGNTIYF. Full variable domain (remainder filled in from reference TRBV5-1 and TRBJ1-3): KAGVTQTPRYLIKTRGQQVTLSCSPISGHRSVSWYQQTPGQGLQFLFEYFSETQRNKGNFPGRFSGRQFSNSRSEMNVSTLELGDSALYLCASSLTSGFSGNTIYFGEGSWLTVV.

This clone is a singleton in its sample. The chain employs TRBV27 and TRBJ2-5; 8 nucleotides align to TRBD1. Germline trimming cut 6 bases from V and 4 bases from J; bases unmatched to any gene: 10. The germline V gene encodes CDR1 MNHEY and CDR2 SMNVEV (reference sequence). This CDR3 comprises 15 residues. CDR3 residues: CASRSDREPLETQYF. The CDR3 region has the DNA TGTGCCAGCAGGTCGGACAGGGAGCCTTTAGAGACCCAGTACTTC.

The V gene is TRBV7-9, the J gene TRBJ1-1, with D unresolved. Germline lookup yields CDR1 SEHNR and CDR2 FQNEAQ (reference sequence). The CDR3 has 14 amino acids. Trimming removed 4 bases at V and 1 base at J, with 10 bases between. The CDR3 nucleotides read TGTGCCAGCAGCTCCCGTCGGGAGAACACTGAAGCTTTCTTT. It is translated as CASSSRRENTEAFF.

This chain uses TRBV18 with TRBJ1-2, with TRBD1 identical over 8 bases. The ends lost 4 bases at V and 6 bases at J; junction bases unmatched: 4. CDR1 and CDR2 (germline): KGHSH, LQKENI. The length of the CDR3 is 13 residues. Here the CDR3 reads CASSREQGDGYTF. The CDR3 coding sequence is TGTGCCAGCTCACGCGAACAGGGGGATGGCTACACCTTC.

The chain carries TRBV7-2 and TRBJ2-1; D may be TRBD1 (5 bases). Germline-derived CDR1 and CDR2 are SGHTA and FQGNSA. V dropped 1 base and J dropped 2 bases, with 9 bases sitting between them. The CDR3 has 15 amino acids. CDR3 sequence: CASSLEGKTYNEQFF. As DNA, the CDR3 is TGTGCCAGCAGCTTAGAGGGGAAAACCTACAATGAGCAGTTCTTC.

This chain joins TRBV19 and TRBJ1-1; 8 bases align to TRBD1. Germline V gives CDR1 LNHDA, CDR2 SQIVND (reference sequence). J lost 3 bases, V lost 3 bases, and 6 bases had no gene match. This CDR3 is built from 15 residues. The CDR3 region has the DNA TGTGCCAGTAGTATCCGAGGACAGGGAGACACTGAAGCTTTCTTT. This translates into CASSIRGQGDTEAFF.

The rearrangement links TRBV28 to TRBJ1-2; D not certain. V lost 2 bases and J lost 6, with 13 bases in between. The V gene's germline CDR1 is MDHEN and CDR2 SYDVKM. There are 14 residues in the CDR3. The CDR3 nucleotides are TGTGCCAGCAGTTTAGTGGGCAGGATCCATGGCTACACCTTC. Its translation: CASSLVGRIHGYTF.